This T cell receptor beta chain was identified during a study of OX40 agonist ivuxolimab in advanced cancers. This CDR3 has 16 amino acids. V shed 6 bases, J shed 3 bases, and the junction held 11 bases outside the gene matches. The germline V gene has CDR1 MNHEY and CDR2 SMNVEV (reference sequence). TCRdb's table, derived via immunoSEQ multiplex PCR, lists solely in-frame clones and lacks some. Counted here are roughly 67,000 clones, around 86% occurring once; the ten biggest clones make up more than 3.5%. This sequence was found in an adult with an advanced solid tumor such as melanoma, head and neck, liver or kidney cancer. The chain links TRBV27 to TRBJ2-3; 8 bases line up with TRBD2. Sequences were derived from CD4+ or CD8+ T cells sorted from blood, sampled in a trial of the OX40 agonist ivuxolimab. CDR3: CASRMWSGSETDTQYF. DNA for the CDR3: TGTGCCAGCAGGATGTGGAGCGGGAGTGAGACAGATACGCAGTATTTT.